These T cell receptor beta chains were read from a single sample in a study of T cells in severe cutaneous drug reactions. After re-calling the multiplex PCR reads, TCRdb lists one entry per CDR3 protein, DNA absent. This table lists around 950 distinct CDR3 sequences. The sample was PBMCs. Receptors originate from a human donor with Stevens-Johnson syndrome, a severe cutaneous drug reaction. Both conserved end residues are part of each CDR3. Each record gives: J gene, V gene, clone size, CDR3 protein. The size field is filled for only some rows; it gives once, few, many or a size class.

>TRBJ2-1|TRBV25-1|medium-sized
CASSESQGSGGRGGSYNEQFF
>TRBJ1-1|TRBV5-4|medium-sized
CASSFFGGLTEAFF
>TRBJ2-1|TRBV7-6|large
CASSLGPEQFF
>TRBJ2-7|TRBV4-1|medium-sized
CASSQGTAVTYEQYF
>TRBJ1-5|TRBV7-2|medium-sized
CASSLGTGLSSQHF
>TRBJ2-1|TRBV7-2|large
CASSLVRGSVSEQFF
>TRBJ2-1|TRBV27|medium-sized
CASIRTGSNEQFF
>TRBJ2-7|TRBV4-3|large
CASSQDPGTYEQYF
>TRBJ1-2|TRBV10-3|medium-sized
CAIKGQANYGYTF
>TRBJ1-2|TRBV2|large
CASGTDGTNYGYTF
>TRBJ1-2|TRBV20-1|NA
CSAPGTGKNYGYTF
>TRBJ1-1|TRBV20-1|NA
CSAAAGARTEAFF
>TRBJ1-1|TRBV6-1|large
CASSPEAGGCSHTEAFF
>TRBJ1-1|TRBV20-1|NA
CSARGGGDTEAFF
>TRBJ2-7|TRBV20-1|medium-sized
CSAARGSAYEQYF
>TRBJ2-1|TRBV20-1|NA
CSARDSSRGSYNEQFF
>TRBJ2-2|TRBV20-1|NA
CSARDSDTGELFF
>TRBJ2-7|TRBV29-1|NA
CSVEGGDPYEQYF
>TRBJ2-5|TRBV20-1|NA
CSAGQGKETQYF
>TRBJ2-7|TRBV7-9|medium-sized
CASSLGIGQSSYEQYF
>TRBJ2-5|TRBV5-1|medium-sized
CASSLKETQYF
>TRBJ2-1|TRBV20-1|NA
CSAPKPIKSRRRYNEQFF
>TRBJ2-7|TRBV2|medium-sized
CASVPTGTYEQYF
>TRBJ2-3|TRBV11-2|large
CASSFGTDTQYF
>TRBJ1-5|TRBV24-1|large
CATSVGDQPQHF
>TRBJ1-1|TRBV20-1|NA
CSARDHRVATEAFF
>TRBJ2-7|TRBV6-5|medium-sized
CASSYTGQGYAEQYF
>TRBJ2-7|TRBV29-1|NA
CSTRDGPSYEQYF
>TRBJ2-3|TRBV2|large
CASSDRADTQYF
>TRBJ1-1|TRBV20-1|NA
CSASKGAESGTEAFF
>TRBJ2-2|TRBV19|medium-sized
CASSAQSTGELFF
>TRBJ2-5|TRBV28|hyperexpanded
CATSDGIGTQYF
>TRBJ2-7|TRBV6-1|large
CASSDFRDRAHEQYF
>TRBJ2-5|TRBV6-1|NA
CASRRLAGGNQETQYF
>TRBJ1-2|TRBV18|medium-sized
CASSPGTGFYYGYTF
>TRBJ2-3|TRBV3-1|large
CASSQGGIDTQYF
>TRBJ2-2|TRBV30|NA
CACMGQWITGELFF
>TRBJ2-3|TRBV12-3/TRBV12-4|medium-sized
CASTLGRTGTDTQYF
>TRBJ2-1|TRBV4-2|large
CASSHTGGTDNEQFF
>TRBJ2-1|TRBV28|medium-sized
CASSYLSDYNEQFF